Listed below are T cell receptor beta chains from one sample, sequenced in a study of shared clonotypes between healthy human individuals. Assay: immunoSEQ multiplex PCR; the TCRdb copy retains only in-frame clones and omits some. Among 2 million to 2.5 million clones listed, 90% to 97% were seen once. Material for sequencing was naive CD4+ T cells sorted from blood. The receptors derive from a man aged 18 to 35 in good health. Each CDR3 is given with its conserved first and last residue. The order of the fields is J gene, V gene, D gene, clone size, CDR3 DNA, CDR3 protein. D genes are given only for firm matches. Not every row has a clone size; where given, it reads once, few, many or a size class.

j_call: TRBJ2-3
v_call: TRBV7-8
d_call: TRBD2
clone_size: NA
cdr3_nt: TGTGCCAGCAGCACACGACTAGCGGGAGGCACAGATACGCAGTATTTT
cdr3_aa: CASSTRLAGGTDTQYF

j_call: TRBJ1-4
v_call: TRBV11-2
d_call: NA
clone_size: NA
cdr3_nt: TGTGCCAGCAGCTTTTACCCGGCAACTAATGAAAAACTGTTTTTT
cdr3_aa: CASSFYPATNEKLFF

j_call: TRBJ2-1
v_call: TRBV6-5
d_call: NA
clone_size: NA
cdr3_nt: TGTGCCAGCAGTTCCGTCAACACGGAGCAGTTCTTC
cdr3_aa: CASSSVNTEQFF

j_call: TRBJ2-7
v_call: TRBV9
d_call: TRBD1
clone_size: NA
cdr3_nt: TGTGCCAGCAGCGTAGGTCAGGGGGTCTCCTACGAGCAGTACTTC
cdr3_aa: CASSVGQGVSYEQYF

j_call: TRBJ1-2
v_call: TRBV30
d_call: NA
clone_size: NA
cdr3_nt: TGTGCCTGGACTAGGACCGGGACGAGCTACACCTTC
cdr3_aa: CAWTRTGTSYTF

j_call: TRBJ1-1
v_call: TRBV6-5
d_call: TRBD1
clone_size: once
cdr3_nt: TGTGCCAGCTCCAAAAGGGGGCTCGGCACTGAAGCTTTCTTT
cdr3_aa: CASSKRGLGTEAFF

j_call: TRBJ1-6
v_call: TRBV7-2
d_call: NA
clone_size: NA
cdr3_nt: TGTGCCAGCAGTTTAAGACCGAATTCACCCCTCCACTTT
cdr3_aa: CASSLRPNSPLHF

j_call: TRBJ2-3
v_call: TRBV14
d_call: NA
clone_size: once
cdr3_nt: TGTGCCAGCAGCCAAGCCCTCCGGGGGTGGACAGATACGCAGTATTTT
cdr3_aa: CASSQALRGWTDTQYF

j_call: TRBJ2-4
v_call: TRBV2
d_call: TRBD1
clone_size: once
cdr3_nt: TGTGCCAGCAGTGAAGCGGGGTCAGGGACAGGGAATGACATTCAGTACTTC
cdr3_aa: CASSEAGSGTGNDIQYF

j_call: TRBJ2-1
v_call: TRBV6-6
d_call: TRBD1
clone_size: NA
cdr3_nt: TGTGCCAGCAGTTACTTGCCGCCGGGACAGTACAATGAGCAGTTCTTC
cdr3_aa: CASSYLPPGQYNEQFF

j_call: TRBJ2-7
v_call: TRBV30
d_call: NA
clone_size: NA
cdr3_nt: TGTGCCTGGAGCCCGGGAACCTACGAGCAGTACTTC
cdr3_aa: CAWSPGTYEQYF

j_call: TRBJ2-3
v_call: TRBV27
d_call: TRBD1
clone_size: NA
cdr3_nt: TGTGCCAGCATAGGGACAGTGGGGCACACAGATACGCAGTATTTT
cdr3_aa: CASIGTVGHTDTQYF

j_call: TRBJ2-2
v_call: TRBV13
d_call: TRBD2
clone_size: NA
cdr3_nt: TGTGCCAGCAGCCGAGGACTAGCGGGAGCTATCGGGGAGCTGTTTTTT
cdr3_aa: CASSRGLAGAIGELFF

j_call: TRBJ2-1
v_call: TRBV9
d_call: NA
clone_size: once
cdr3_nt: TGTGCCAGCAGCGTAGCTGGGCCTAGCTCCTACAATGAGCAGTTCTTC
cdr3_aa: CASSVAGPSSYNEQFF

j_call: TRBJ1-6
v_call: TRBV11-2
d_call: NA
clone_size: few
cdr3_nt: TGTGCCAGCAGCTTTACGGGGCACAATTCACCCCTCCACTTT
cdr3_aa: CASSFTGHNSPLHF

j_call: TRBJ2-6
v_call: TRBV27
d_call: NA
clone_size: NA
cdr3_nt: TGTGCCAGCAAATCTTCCGGGTTAGGGGCCAACGTCCTGACTTTC
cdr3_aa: CASKSSGLGANVLTF

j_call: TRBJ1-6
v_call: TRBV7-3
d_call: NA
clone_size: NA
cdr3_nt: TGTGCCAGTTGGAGGAGGACTAGATCACCCCTCCACTTT
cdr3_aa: CASWRRTRSPLHF

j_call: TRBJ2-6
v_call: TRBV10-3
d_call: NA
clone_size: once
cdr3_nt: TGTGCCATCAGTGAGTCGAACCCGATCTCTGGGGCCAACGTCCTGACTTTC
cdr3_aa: CAISESNPISGANVLTF

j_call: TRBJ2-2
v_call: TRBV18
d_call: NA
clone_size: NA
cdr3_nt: TGTGCCAGCTCACCGCCAGGACGGGGAGGTGGATCCGGGGAGCTGTTTTTT
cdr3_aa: CASSPPGRGGGSGELFF

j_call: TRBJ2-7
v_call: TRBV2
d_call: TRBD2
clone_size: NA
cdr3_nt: TGTGCCAGCAGTGCAGGTGGATCGGGGGGTTCCTACGAGCAGTACTTC
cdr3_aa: CASSAGGSGGSYEQYF

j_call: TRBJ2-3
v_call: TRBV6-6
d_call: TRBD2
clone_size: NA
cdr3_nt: TGTGCCAGCAGTGGAGGAGCGGGAATACGCACAGATACGCAGTATTTT
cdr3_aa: CASSGGAGIRTDTQYF

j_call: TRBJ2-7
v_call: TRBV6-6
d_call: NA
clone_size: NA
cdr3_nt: TGTGCCAGCAGTTACGCCAGTGGGAACTACGAGCAGTACTTC
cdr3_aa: CASSYASGNYEQYF

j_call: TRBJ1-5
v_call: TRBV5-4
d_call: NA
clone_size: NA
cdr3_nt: TGTGCCAGCAGCTCCGAGGTAAGAGTTGAGGAGGCCAATCAGCCCCAGCATTTT
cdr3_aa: CASSSEVRVEEANQPQHF

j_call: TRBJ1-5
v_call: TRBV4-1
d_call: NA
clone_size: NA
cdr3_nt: TGCGCCAGCAGCCAAGTCAGGGCCAATCAGCCCCAGCATTTT
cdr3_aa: CASSQVRANQPQHF

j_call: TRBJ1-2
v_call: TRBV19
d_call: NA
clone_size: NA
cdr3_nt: TGTGCCAGTACTCCGGGGGGATCTAACTATGGCTACACCTTC
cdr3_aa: CASTPGGSNYGYTF

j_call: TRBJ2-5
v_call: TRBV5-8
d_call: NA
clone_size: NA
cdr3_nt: TGTGCCAGCAGCCCCAGACGAGAGACCCAGTACTTC
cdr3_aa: CASSPRRETQYF

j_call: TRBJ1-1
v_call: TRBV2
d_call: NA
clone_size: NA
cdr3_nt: TGTGCCAGCAGCGGCGGGACCCATAATGGGGCTTTCTTT
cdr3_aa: CASSGGTHNGAFF

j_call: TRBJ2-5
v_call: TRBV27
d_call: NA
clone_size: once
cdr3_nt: TGTGCCAGCAGTTTGGAGGGGTCCAAGGGGGAGACCCAGTACTTC
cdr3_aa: CASSLEGSKGETQYF

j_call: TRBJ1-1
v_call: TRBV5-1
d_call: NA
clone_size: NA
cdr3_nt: TGCGCCAGCAGCTTAAGAGGCCAGAACACTGAAGCTTTCTTT
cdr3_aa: CASSLRGQNTEAFF

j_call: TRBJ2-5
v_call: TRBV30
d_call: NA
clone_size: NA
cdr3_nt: TGTGCCTGGACCCAGGGGCTGGGGGAGACCCAGTACTTC
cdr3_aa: CAWTQGLGETQYF

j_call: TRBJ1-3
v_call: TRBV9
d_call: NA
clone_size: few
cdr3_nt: TGTGCCAGCAGCGTCCAGGAAGCTGGAAACACCATATATTTT
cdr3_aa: CASSVQEAGNTIYF

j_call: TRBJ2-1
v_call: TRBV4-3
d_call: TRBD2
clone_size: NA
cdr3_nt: TGCGCCAGCAGCCAAGATTCGGCGGGAGGGGCCTACAATGAGCAGTTCTTC
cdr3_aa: CASSQDSAGGAYNEQFF

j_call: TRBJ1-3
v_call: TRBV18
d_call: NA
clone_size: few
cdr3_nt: TGTGCCAGCTCACAGGGTTCTGGAAACACCATATATTTT
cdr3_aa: CASSQGSGNTIYF

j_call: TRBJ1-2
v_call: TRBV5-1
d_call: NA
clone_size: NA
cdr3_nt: TGCGCCAGCAGCCCCGGGGCTTCGACAGCTAACTATGGCTACACCTTC
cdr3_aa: CASSPGASTANYGYTF

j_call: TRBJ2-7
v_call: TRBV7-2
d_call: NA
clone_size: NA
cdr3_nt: TGTGCCAGCAGCTTAGTAGTGACCTACGAGCAGTACTTC
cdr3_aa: CASSLVVTYEQYF

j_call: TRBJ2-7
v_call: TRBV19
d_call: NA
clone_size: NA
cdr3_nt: TGTGCCAGTAGACCTACACGGTCCTACGAGCAGTACTTC
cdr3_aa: CASRPTRSYEQYF

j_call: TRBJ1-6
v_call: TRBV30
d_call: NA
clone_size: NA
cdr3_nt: TGTGCCTGGAGTGTACAAGGAGATACAGGGAGTTCACCCCTCCACTTT
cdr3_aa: CAWSVQGDTGSSPLHF

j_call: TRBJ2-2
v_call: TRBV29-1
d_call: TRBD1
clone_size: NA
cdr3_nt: TGCAGCGTTCATCAGGGGGCTGGGGAGCTGTTTTTT
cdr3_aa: CSVHQGAGELFF

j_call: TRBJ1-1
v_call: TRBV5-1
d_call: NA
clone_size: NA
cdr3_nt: TGCGCCAGCAGCTTCGGACGGGTCTTCGACACTGAAGCTTTCTTT
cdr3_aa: CASSFGRVFDTEAFF

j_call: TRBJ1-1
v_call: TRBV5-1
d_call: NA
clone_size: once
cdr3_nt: TGCGCCAGCAGCCGAACCGGATCTTTGAACACTGAAGCTTTCTTT
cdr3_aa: CASSRTGSLNTEAFF

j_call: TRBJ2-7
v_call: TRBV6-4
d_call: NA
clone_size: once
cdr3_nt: TGTGCCAGCAGTCCCACATGGGGGGCCGAGCAGTACTTC
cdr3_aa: CASSPTWGAEQYF

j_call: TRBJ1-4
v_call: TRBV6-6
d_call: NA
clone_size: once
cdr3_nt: TGTGCCAGCAGTCCCGGGGGGGAACTGTTTTTT
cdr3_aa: CASSPGGELFF